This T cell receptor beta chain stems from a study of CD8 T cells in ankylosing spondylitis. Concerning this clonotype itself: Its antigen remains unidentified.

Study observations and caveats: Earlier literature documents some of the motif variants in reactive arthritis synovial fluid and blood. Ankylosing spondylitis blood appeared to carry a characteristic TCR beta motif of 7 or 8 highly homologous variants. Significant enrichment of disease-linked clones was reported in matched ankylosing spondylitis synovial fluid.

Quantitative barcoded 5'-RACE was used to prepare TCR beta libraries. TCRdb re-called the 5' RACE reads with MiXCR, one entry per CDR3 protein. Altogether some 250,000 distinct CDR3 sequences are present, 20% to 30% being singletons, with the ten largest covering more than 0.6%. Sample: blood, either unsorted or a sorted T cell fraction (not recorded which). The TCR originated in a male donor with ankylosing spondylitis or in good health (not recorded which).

CDR3 in amino acids: CATSPRDEQFF. CDR3 DNA: TGTGCCACCAGCCCCAGGGATGAGCAGTTCTTC. The rearrangement uses TRBV15 and TRBJ2-1; a possible D gene is TRBD1 (5 bases). Germline CDR1 LNHNV, CDR2 YYDKDF (reference sequence). V was shortened by 5 bases and J by 8 bases, with 7 bases between the two germline ends. The length of the CDR3 is 11 residues.